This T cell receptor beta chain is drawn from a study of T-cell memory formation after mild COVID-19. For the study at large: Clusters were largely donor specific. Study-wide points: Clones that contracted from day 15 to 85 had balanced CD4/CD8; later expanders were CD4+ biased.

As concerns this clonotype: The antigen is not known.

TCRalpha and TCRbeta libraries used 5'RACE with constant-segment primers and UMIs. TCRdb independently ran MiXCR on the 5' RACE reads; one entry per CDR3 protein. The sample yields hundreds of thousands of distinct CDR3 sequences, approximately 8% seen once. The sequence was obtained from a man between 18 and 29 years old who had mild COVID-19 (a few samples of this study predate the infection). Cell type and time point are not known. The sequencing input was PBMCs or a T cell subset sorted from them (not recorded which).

CDR3: CAIRGGWTDTQYF. The CDR3 bases are TGTGCCATCAGAGGGGGTTGGACAGATACGCAGTATTTT. The chain has TRBV10-3 and TRBJ2-3; possible D gene TRBD1, 6 bases. The CDR3 consists of 13 residues. Trimming stripped 6 bases from V and 3 bases from J, with 10 bases between. The V gene's germline CDR1 is ENHRY and CDR2 SYGVKD.